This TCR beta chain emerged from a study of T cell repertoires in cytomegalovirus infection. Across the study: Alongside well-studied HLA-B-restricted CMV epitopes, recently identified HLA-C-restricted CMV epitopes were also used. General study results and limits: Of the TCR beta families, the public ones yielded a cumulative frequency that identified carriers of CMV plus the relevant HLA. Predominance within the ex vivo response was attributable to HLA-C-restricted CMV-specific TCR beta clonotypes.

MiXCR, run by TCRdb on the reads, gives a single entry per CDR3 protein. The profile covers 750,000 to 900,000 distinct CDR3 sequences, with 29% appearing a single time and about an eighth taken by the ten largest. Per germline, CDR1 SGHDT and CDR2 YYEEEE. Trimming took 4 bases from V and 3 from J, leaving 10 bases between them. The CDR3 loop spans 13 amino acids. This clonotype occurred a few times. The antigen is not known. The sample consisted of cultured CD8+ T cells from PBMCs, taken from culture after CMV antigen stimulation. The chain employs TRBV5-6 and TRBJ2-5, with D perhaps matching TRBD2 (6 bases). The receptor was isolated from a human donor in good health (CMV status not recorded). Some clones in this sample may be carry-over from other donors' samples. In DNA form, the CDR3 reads TGTGCCAGCAGCGGCGGGGACGAAGAGACCCAGTACTTC. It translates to CASSGGDEETQYF.